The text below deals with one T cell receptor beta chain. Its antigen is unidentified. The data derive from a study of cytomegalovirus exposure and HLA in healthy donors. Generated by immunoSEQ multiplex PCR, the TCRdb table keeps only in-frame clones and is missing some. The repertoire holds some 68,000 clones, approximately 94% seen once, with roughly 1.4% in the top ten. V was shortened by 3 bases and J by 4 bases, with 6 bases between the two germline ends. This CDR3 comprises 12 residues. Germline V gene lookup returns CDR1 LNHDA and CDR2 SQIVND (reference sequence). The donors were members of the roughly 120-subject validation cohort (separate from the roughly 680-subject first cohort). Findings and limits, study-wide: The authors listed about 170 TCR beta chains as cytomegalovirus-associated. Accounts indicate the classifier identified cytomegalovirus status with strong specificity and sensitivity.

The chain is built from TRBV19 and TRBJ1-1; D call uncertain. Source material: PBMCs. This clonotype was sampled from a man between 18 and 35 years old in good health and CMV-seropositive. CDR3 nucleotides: TGTGCCAGTAGTATTCCGGGCACTGAAGCTTTCTTT. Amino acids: CASSIPGTEAFF.